One sample yielded the 7 T cell receptor beta chains listed below, sequenced in a study of blood T cell repertoires in COVID-19. Assay used: immunoSEQ multiplex PCR; TCRdb lists only in-frame clones, some missing. The data show hundreds of thousands of clones, around four fifths seen once. The sample was peripheral blood. These receptors came from a woman in her seventies with active or convalescent COVID-19.

The chain uses TRBV18 and TRBJ2-7; possibly TRBD2 for D (6 bases). The CDR3 has 14 residues. Trimming left V 0 bases short and J 5 bases short, with 11 bases between. The germline V gene encodes CDR1 KGHSH and CDR2 LQKENI. CDR3 coding DNA: TGTGCCAGCTCACCACCGTCCAGGGAGGACGAGCAGTACTTC. It encodes CASSPPSREDEQYF. Complete variable domain (other parts from reference TRBV18 and TRBJ2-7): NAGVMQNPRHLVRRRGQEARLRCSPMKGHSHVYWYRQLPEEGLKFMVYLQKENIIDESGMPKERFSAEFPKEGPSILRIQQVVRGDSAAYFCASSPPSREDEQYFGPGTRLTVT.

The chain uses TRBV19 and TRBJ2-1; TRBD1 might be the D (6 bases). This CDR3 region has 13 residues. V was clipped by 8 bases and J by 12 bases, with 20 bases between them. The germline CDR1 and CDR2 sequences are LNHDA and SQIVND (reference sequence). DNA of the CDR3: TGTGCCAGTGGAACCCAGTTGACAGGAAGGCAGTTCTTC. This encodes CASGTQLTGRQFF.

V usage is TRBV28 and J usage is TRBJ1-5; D gene uncertain. Germline assignment: CDR1 MDHEN and CDR2 SYDVKM. The V end lost 3 bases, the J end lost 5 bases, and 5 bases lay between the germline ends. The CDR3 sequence is 12 residues long. This CDR3 is CASSFPDQPQHF. In nucleotides, the CDR3 is TGTGCCAGCAGTTTTCCGGATCAGCCCCAGCATTTT.

The gene calls are TRBV3-1 (or the pseudogene TRBV3-2) and TRBJ2-3; a possible D gene is TRBD2 (6 bases). CDR1 and CDR2 from the germline V gene are LGHDT and YNNKEL (reference sequence). This CDR3 region has 15 residues. The V end was cut by 4 bases, the J end by 4 bases, with 15 bases between. CDR3 DNA: TGTGCCAGCAGCCCCGGACGGGGGAGTGCAGATACGCAGTATTTT. It is translated as CASSPGRGSADTQYF.

This chain links TRBV24-1 with TRBJ2-3; TRBD1 agrees at 7 bases. Germline trimming cut 4 bases from V and 1 base from J; bases unmatched to any gene: 7. From germline, CDR1 is KGHDR and CDR2 SFDVKD. The CDR3 loop spans 16 amino acids. CDR3 DNA: TGTGCCACCAGTGACCCTCACGGACAGGGCACAGATACGCAGTATTTT. This codes for CATSDPHGQGTDTQYF.

The gene calls are TRBV28 and TRBJ1-2, with TRBD1 matching 7 bases. J lost 8 bases, V lost 4 bases, and 7 bases had no gene match. Germline loops: CDR1 MDHEN, CDR2 SYDVKM. CDR3 size: 13 residues. In DNA form, the CDR3 reads TGTGCCAGCAGTTCCAGGGGGAAGCAGGGCTACACCTTC. As protein: CASSSRGKQGYTF.

The chain combines TRBV6-5 with TRBJ1-1, with 8 bases matching TRBD1. Looked up from germline, CDR1 is MNHEY and CDR2 is SVGAGI. J gave up 8 bases and V 9 bases, and 14 bases lay outside the gene matches. This CDR3 has 14 residues. Written as DNA, the CDR3 is TGTGCCAGTAGACAGGGGCATTGGACCCACGAAGCTTTCTTT. As protein: CASRQGHWTHEAFF.